Each of the 10 T cell receptor beta chains below was sequenced from the same sample in a study of CD8+ T cells in alopecia areata. As the sequencing template, cDNA was produced by extracting RNA and reverse transcribing it. Some clones are missing from TCRdb's copy, which holds only in-frame ones; the method was immunoSEQ multiplex PCR. The sample lists under 350,000 clones, 58% occurring once. The treatment: oral pan-JAK inhibitor, 5-10 mg twice daily. The specimen was CD4+ T cells sorted from blood, collected at week 24, from a patient treated with tofacitinib. These receptors were taken from a human donor with alopecia areata.

V usage is TRBV6-5 and J usage is TRBJ2-7; D possibly corresponds to TRBD2 (6 bases). Germline-derived CDR1 and CDR2 are MNHEY and SVGAGI. V was clipped by 5 bases and J by 6 bases, with 14 bases between them. CDR3 size: 13 residues. CDR3 bases: TGTGCCAGCAGTCGGACTACTTCCCGCGAGCAGTACTTC. Protein: CASSRTTSREQYF.

This clone has just a few counts. The chain carries TRBV5-1 and TRBJ2-3; TRBD2 matches 7 bases. The germline CDR1 and CDR2 sequences are SGHRS and YFSETQ. This CDR3 is built from 14 residues. J lost 6 bases, V lost 0 bases, and 4 bases had no gene match. The CDR3 is CASSLVVAGDTQYF. As DNA, the CDR3 is TGCGCCAGCAGCTTGGTAGTAGCGGGTGATACGCAGTATTTT.

Here the CDR3 reads CAWSLNRGAGGYTF. The DNA for the CDR3 is TGTGCCTGGAGTCTAAACAGGGGCGCGGGGGGCTACACCTTC. The J gene is TRBJ1-2, the V gene TRBV30; TRBD1 aligns across 7 bases. CDR1 and CDR2 from the germline V gene are GTSNPN and SVGIG (reference sequence). After removal of 2 bases from V and 8 bases from J, the junction contained 11 bases not matched to a gene. CDR3 length: 14 amino acids. The variable domain in full, completed from reference TRBV30 and TRBJ1-2, reads SQTIHQWPATLVQPVGSPLSLECTVEGTSNPNLYWYRQAAGRGLQLLFYSVGIGQISSEVPQNLSASRPQDRQFILSSKKLLLSDSGFYLCAWSLNRGAGGYTFGSGTRLTVV.

This clone was seen more than once but under ten times. The genes are TRBV5-4 and TRBJ1-1; a weak D match, TRBD1 (5 bases). The V end was cut by 0 bases, the J end by 2 bases, with 11 bases between. The length of the CDR3 is 15 residues. Germline CDR1 and CDR2: SGHNT and YYREEE (reference sequence). DNA of the CDR3: TGTGCCAGCAGCTTGGGGGTGACAGACAACACTGAAGCTTTCTTT. Residues: CASSLGVTDNTEAFF.

The chain recombines TRBV14 with TRBJ2-7, with unresolved D. This CDR3 comprises 14 residues. Trimming left V 4 bases short and J 0 bases short, with 10 bases between. Germline CDR1 reads SGHDN; CDR2 reads FVKESK. The DNA of the CDR3 is TGTGCCAGCAGCCGTGTGGCCCTCTCCTACGAGCAGTACTTC. Protein: CASSRVALSYEQYF.

The rearrangement links TRBV6-5 to TRBJ1-6; D is undetermined. The germline gives CDR1 MNHEY, CDR2 SVGAGI. Trimming took 2 bases from V and 7 from J, leaving 9 bases between them. The CDR3 is made up of 14 amino acids. Here the CDR3 DNA reads TGTGCCAGCAGTTACCTGGCGGGGAATTCACCCCTCCACTTT. It encodes CASSYLAGNSPLHF.

The chain joins TRBV6-1 to TRBJ2-7, with D possibly being TRBD2 (6 bases). Germline CDR1 and CDR2: MNHNS and SASEGT. Trimming took 1 base from V and 2 from J, leaving 15 bases between them. This CDR3 spans 16 amino acids. Here the CDR3 DNA reads TGTGCCAGCAGTGAAGATACGCGGGGATTGCCCTACGAGCAGTACTTC. Protein: CASSEDTRGLPYEQYF.

This sequence joins TRBV30 and TRBJ1-1, with D hard to call. Trimming took 2 bases from V and 8 from J, leaving 12 bases between them. Germline CDR1 and CDR2: GTSNPN and SVGIG (reference sequence). This CDR3 region has 12 residues. The CDR3 coding sequence is TGTGCCTGGAGTAGAAAGTCTTGGGAAGCTTTCTTT. Protein: CAWSRKSWEAFF.

On this clone: Other nucleotide sequences from this sample produce the same CDR3. The rearrangement links TRBV30 to TRBJ2-1; a possible D gene is TRBD2 (6 bases). This CDR3 is built from 13 residues. The V end lost 0 bases, the J end lost 8 bases, and 11 bases lay between the germline ends. CDR1 and CDR2 from the germline V gene are GTSNPN and SVGIG (reference sequence). CDR3 in DNA: TGTGCCTGGAGTGTTGGAGGGTCGGATGAGCAGTTCTTC. Translated, it gives CAWSVGGSDEQFF.

The chain uses TRBV4-1 and TRBJ2-2; 8 bases align to TRBD2. From germline, CDR1 is MGHRA and CDR2 YSYEKL. Germline trimming cut 0 bases from V and 4 bases from J; bases unmatched to any gene: 7. CDR3 length equals 17 residues. As DNA, the CDR3 is TGCGCCAGCAGCCAAGAAGTCCGGGGGGGCCGCACCGGGGAGCTGTTTTTT. Translated, it gives CASSQEVRGGRTGELFF.